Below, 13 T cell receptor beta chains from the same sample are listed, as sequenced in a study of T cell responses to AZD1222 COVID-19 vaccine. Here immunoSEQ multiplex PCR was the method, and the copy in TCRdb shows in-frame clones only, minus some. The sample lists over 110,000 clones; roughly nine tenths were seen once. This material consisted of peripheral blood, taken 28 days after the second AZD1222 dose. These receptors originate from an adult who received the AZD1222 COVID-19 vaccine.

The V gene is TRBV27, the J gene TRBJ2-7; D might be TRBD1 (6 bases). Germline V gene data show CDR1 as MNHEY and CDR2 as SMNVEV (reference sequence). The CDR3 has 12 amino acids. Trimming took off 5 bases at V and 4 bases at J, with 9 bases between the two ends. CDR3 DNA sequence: TGTGCCAGCAGTACAGGGCGTTACGAGCAGTACTTC. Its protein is CASSTGRYEQYF.

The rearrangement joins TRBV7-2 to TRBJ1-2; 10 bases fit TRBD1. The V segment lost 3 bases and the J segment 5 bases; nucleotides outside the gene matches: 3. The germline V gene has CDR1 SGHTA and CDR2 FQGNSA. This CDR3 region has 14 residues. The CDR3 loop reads CASSLGQGRYGYTF. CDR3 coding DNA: TGTGCCAGCAGCTTGGGACAGGGGCGGTATGGCTACACCTTC.

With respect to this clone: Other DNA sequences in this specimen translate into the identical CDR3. Here the CDR3 DNA reads TGTGCCAGCAGCGCCGGGACCGGAGTTCAGCCCCAGCATTTT. This codes for CASSAGTGVQPQHF. V usage is TRBV7-9 and J usage is TRBJ1-5; D perhaps matches TRBD1 (5 bases). The ends were cut back, 5 bases at V and 6 bases at J, with 14 bases in the middle. Per the germline V gene, CDR1 is SEHNR and CDR2 is FQNEAQ (reference sequence). The CDR3 is made up of 14 amino acids.

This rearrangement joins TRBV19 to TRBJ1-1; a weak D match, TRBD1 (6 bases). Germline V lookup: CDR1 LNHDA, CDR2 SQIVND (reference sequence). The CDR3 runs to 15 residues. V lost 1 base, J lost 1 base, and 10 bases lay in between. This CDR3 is CASSIVGQSNTEAFF. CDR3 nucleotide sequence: TGTGCCAGTAGTATAGTAGGACAGTCGAACACTGAAGCTTTCTTT.

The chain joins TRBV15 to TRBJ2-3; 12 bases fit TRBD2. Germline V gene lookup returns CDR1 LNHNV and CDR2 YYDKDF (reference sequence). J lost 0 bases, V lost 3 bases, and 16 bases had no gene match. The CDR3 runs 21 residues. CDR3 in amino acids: CATSSESGLAGRLSSTDTQYF. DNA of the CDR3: TGTGCCACCAGCAGTGAATCGGGACTAGCGGGCCGACTATCTAGCACAGATACGCAGTATTTT.

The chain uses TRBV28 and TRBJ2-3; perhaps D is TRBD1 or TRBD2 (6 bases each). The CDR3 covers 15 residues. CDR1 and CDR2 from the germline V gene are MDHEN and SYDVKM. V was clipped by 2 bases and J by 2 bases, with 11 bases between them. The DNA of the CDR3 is TGTGCCAGCAGTTTAGGTGGGGGGCTCACAGATACGCAGTATTTT. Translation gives CASSLGGGLTDTQYF.

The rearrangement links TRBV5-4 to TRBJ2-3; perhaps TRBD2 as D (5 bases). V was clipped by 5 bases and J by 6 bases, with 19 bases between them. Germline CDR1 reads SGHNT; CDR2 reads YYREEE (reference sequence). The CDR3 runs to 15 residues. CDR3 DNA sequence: TGTGCCAGCAGTGAGGCGAGGGCCTTTGGGGATACGCAGTATTTT. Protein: CASSEARAFGDTQYF.

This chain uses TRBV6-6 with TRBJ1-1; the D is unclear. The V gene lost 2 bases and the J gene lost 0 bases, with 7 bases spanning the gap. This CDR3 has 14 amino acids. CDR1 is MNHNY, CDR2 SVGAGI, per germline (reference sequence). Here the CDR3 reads CASSYDQLNTEAFF. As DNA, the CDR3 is TGTGCCAGCAGTTACGATCAGTTGAACACTGAAGCTTTCTTT.

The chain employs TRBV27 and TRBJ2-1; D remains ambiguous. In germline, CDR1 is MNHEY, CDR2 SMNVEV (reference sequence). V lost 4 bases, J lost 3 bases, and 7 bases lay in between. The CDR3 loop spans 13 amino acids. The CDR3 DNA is TGTGCCAGCAGTTACTCGGACTACAATGAGCAGTTCTTC. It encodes CASSYSDYNEQFF.

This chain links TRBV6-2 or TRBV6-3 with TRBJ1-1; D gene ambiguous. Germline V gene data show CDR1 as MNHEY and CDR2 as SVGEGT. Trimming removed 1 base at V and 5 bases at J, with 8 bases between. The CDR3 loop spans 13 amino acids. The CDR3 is CASSYYEYTEAFF. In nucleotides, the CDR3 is TGTGCCAGCAGTTACTATGAGTATACTGAAGCTTTCTTT.

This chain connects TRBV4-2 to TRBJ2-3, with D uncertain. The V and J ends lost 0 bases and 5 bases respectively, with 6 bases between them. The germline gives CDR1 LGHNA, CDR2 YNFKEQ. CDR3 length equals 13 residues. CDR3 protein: CASSQEDGDTQYF. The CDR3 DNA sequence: TGTGCCAGCAGCCAAGAAGACGGAGATACGCAGTATTTT.

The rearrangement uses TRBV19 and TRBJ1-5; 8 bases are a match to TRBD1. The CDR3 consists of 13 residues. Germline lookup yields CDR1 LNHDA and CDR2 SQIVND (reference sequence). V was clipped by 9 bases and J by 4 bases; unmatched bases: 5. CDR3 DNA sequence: TGTGCCAGCACTCGGGACAGGAATCAGCCCCAGCATTTT. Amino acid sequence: CASTRDRNQPQHF. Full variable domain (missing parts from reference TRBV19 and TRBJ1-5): DGGITQSPKYLFRKEGQNVTLSCEQNLNHDAMYWYRQDPGQGLRLIYYSQIVNDFQKGDIAEGYSVSREKKESFPLTVTSAQKNPTAFYLCASTRDRNQPQHFGDGTRLSIL.

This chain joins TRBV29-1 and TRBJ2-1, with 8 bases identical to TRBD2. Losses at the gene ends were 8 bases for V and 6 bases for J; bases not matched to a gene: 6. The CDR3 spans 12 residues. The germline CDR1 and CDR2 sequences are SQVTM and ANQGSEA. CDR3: CSPLGGGNEQFF. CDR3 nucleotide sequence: TGCAGCCCACTCGGGGGGGGCAATGAGCAGTTCTTC.